This TCR beta chain was sequenced during a study of blood T cell repertoires in COVID-19. The CDR3 covers 15 residues. The germline gives CDR1 LGHDT, CDR2 YNNKEL (reference sequence). Trimming left V 4 bases short and J 6 bases short, with 18 bases between. The assay was immunoSEQ multiplex PCR, and TCRdb's table has in-frame clones only and misses some. The sample contains under 100,000 clones, roughly 90% of which appear only once. Material: peripheral blood. The receptor was isolated from a man aged 50-60 years with active COVID-19. The chain recombines TRBV3-1 (or the pseudogene TRBV3-2) with TRBJ1-1; the D is unclear. CDR3 residues: CASSPAGGQLAEAFF. CDR3 DNA: TGTGCCAGCAGCCCCGCCGGAGGTCAACTTGCTGAAGCTTTCTTT.